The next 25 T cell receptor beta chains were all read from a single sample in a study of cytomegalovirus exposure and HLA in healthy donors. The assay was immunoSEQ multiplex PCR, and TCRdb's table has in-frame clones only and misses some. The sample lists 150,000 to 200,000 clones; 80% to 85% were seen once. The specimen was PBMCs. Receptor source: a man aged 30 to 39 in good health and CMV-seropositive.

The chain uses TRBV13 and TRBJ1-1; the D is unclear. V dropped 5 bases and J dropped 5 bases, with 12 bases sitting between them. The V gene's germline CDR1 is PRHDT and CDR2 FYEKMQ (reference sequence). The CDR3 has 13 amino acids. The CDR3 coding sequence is TGTGCCAGCAGCCTTGAGAGGGCTACTGAAGCTTTCTTT. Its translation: CASSLERATEAFF.

CDR3 DNA sequence: TGCGCCAGCAGCCAAGATGGGGGAGGGACCTATGAAAAACTGTTTTTT. Translation gives CASSQDGGGTYEKLFF. The chain combines TRBV4-3 with TRBJ1-4; D is possibly TRBD1 (5 bases). Germline CDR1 reads LGHNA; CDR2 reads YSLEER. The CDR3 totals 16 residues. V was clipped by 0 bases and J by 6 bases, with 14 bases between them.

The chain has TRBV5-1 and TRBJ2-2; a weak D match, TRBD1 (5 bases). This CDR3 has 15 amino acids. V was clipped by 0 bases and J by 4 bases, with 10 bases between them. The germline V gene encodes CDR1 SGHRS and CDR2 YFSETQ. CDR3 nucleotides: TGCGCCAGCAGCTTGGTTCAGGGTGGCACCGGGGAGCTGTTTTTT. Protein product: CASSLVQGGTGELFF.

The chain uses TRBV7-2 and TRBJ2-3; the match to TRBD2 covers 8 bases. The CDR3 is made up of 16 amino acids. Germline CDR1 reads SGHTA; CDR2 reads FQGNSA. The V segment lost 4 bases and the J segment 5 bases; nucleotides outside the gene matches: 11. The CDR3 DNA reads TGTGCCAGCAGCTCCTTGGGGCGGGGGGCCAGAGATACGCAGTATTTT. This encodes CASSSLGRGARDTQYF.

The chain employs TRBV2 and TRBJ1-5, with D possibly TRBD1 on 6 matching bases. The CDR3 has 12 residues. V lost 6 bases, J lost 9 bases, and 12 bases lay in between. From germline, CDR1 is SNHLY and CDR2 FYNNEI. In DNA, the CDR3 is TGTGCCAGCAGGCCTCTAGGGGGGCCCCAGCATTTT. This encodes CASRPLGGPQHF. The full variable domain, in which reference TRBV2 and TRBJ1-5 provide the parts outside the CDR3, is EPEVTQTPSHQVTQMGQEVILRCVPISNHLYFYWYRQILGQKVEFLVSFYNNEISEKSEIFDDQFSVERPDGSNFTLKIRSTKLEDSAMYFCASRPLGGPQHFGDGTRLSIL.

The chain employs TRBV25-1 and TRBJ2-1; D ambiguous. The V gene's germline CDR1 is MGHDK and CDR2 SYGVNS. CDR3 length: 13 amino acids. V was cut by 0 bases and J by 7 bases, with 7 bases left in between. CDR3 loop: CASSEYSLNEQFF. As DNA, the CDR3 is TGTGCCAGCAGTGAATATAGTCTTAATGAGCAGTTCTTC.

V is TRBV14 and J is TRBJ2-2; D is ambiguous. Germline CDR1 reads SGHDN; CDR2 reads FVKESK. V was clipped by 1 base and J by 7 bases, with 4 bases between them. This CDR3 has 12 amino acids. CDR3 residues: CASSQVNGELFF. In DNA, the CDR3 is TGTGCCAGCAGCCAAGTCAACGGGGAGCTGTTTTTT.

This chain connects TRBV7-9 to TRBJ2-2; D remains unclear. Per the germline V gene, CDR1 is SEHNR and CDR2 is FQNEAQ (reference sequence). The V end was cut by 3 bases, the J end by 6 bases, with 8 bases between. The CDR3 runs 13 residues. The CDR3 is CASSFLGAGELFF. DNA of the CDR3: TGTGCCAGCAGCTTCCTGGGCGCCGGGGAGCTGTTTTTT.

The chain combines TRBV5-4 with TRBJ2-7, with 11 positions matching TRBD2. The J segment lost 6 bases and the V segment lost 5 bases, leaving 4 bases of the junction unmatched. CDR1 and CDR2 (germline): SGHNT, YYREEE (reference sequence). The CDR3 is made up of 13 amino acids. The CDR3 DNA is TGTGCCAGCAGGGTAGCGGGAGGGGGCGAGCAGTACTTC. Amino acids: CASRVAGGGEQYF.

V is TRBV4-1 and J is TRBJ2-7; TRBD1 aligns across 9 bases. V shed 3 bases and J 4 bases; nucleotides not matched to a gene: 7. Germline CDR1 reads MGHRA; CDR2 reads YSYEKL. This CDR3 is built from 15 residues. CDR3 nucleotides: TGCGCCAGCAGCCAGGCCGGGACAGGGATATACGAGCAGTACTTC. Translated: CASSQAGTGIYEQYF.

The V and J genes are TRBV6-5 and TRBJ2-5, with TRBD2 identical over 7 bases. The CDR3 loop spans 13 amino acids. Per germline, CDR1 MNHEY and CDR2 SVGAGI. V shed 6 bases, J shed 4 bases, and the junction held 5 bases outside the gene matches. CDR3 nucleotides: TGTGCCAGCAGCCTACGGGGGGTAGAGACCCAGTACTTC. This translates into CASSLRGVETQYF.

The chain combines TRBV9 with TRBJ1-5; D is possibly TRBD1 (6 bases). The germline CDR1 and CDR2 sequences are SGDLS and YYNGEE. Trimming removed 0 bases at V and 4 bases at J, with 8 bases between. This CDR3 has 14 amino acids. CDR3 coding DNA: TGTGCCAGCAGCGTAGGGACAGATAATCAGCCCCAGCATTTT. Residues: CASSVGTDNQPQHF. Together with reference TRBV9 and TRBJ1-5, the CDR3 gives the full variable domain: DSGVTQTPKHLITATGQRVTLRCSPRSGDLSVYWYQQSLDQGLQFLIQYYNGEERAKGNILERFSAQQFPDLHSELNLSSLELGDSALYFCASSVGTDNQPQHFGDGTRLSIL.

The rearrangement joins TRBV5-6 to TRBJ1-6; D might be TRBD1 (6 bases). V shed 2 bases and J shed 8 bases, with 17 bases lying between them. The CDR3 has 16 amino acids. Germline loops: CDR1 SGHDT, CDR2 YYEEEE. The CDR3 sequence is CASSFAGTGGDSPLHF. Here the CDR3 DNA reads TGTGCCAGCAGCTTCGCGGGTACGGGGGGCGATTCACCCCTCCACTTT.

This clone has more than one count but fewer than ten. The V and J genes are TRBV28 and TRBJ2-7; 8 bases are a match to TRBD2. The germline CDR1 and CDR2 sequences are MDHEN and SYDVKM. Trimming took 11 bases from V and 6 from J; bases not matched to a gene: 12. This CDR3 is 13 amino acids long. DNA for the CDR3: TGTGCCTTGGGGCGGGAGGCGACCGTCGAGCAGTACTTC. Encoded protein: CALGREATVEQYF. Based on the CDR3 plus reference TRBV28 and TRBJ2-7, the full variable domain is DVKVTQSSRYLVKRTGEKVFLECVQDMDHENMFWYRQDPGLGLRLIYFSYDVKMKEKGDIPEGYSVSREKKERFSLILESASTNQTSMYLCALGREATVEQYFGPGTRLTVT.

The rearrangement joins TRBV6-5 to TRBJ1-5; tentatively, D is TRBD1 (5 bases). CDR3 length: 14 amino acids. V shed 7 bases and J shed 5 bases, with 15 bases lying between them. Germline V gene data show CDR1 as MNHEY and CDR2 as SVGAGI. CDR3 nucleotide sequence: TGTGCCAGCAAAGGGGCTGGGGGGGATCAGCCCCAGCATTTT. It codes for CASKGAGGDQPQHF.

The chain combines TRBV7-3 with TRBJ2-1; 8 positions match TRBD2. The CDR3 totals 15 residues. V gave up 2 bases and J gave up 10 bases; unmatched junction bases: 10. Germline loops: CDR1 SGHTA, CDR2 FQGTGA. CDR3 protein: CASSLSPSGSFEQFF. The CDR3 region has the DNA TGTGCCAGCAGCTTATCCCCTAGCGGGTCTTTCGAGCAGTTCTTC.

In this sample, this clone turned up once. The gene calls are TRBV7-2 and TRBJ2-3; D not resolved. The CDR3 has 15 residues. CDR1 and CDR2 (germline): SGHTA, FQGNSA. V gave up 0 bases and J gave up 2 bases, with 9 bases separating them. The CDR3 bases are TGTGCCAGCAGCTTAGCTAGCAGTTACACAGATACGCAGTATTTT. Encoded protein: CASSLASSYTDTQYF.

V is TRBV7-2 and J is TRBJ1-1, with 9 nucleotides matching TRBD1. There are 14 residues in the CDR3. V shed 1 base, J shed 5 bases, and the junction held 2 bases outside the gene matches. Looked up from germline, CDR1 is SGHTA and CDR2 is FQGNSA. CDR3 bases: TGTGCCAGCAGCTTAGGGACAGGGGAAACTGAAGCTTTCTTT. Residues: CASSLGTGETEAFF.

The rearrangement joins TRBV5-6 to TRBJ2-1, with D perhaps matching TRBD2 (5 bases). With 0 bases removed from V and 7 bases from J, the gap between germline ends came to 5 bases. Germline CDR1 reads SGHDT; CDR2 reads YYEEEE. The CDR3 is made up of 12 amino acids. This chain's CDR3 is CASSLGGNEQFF. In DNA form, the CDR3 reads TGTGCCAGCAGCTTGGGCGGGAATGAGCAGTTCTTC.

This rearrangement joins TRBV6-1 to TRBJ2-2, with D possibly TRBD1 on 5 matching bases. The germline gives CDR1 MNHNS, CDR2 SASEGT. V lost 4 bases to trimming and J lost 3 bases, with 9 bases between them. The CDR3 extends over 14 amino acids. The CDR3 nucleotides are TGTGCCAGCAGTGCCCAACAGGACACCGGGGAGCTGTTTTTT. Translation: CASSAQQDTGELFF.

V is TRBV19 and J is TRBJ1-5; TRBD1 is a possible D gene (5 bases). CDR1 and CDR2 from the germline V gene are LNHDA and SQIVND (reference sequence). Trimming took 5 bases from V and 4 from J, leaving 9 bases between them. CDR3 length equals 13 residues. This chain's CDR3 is CASSYSGNQPQHF. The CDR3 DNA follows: TGTGCCAGTAGTTATTCAGGGAATCAGCCCCAGCATTTT.

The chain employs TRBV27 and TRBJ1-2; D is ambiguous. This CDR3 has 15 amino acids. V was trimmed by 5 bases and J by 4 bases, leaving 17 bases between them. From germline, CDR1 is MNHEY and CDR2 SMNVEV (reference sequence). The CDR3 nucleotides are TGTGCCAGCAGTCCAACGCCCGGGGTTTCCTATGGCTACACCTTC. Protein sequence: CASSPTPGVSYGYTF.

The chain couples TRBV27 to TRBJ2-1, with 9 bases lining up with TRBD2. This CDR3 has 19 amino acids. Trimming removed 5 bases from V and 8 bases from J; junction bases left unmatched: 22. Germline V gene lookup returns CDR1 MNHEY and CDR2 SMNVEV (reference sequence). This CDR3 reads CASSTWDSLLTSGGYEQFF. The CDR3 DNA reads TGTGCCAGCAGTACCTGGGACAGTCTTTTGACTAGCGGAGGCTATGAGCAGTTCTTC.

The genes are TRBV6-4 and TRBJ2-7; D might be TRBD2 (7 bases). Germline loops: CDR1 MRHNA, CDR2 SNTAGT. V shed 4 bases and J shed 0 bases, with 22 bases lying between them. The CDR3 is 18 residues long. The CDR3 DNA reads TGTGCCAGCAGTGTACAACAGGGACGGGGGACTACCTCCTACGAGCAGTACTTC. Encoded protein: CASSVQQGRGTTSYEQYF.

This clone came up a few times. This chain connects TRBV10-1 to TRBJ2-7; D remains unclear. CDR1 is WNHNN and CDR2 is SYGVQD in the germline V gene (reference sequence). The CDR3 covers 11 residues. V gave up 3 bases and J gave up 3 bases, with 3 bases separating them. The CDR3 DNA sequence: TGCGCCAGCAGTGACATCTACGAGCAGTACTTC. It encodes CASSDIYEQYF.